Each of the 16 T cell receptor beta chains below was sequenced from the same sample in a study of patients and donors after allogeneic stem cell transplantation (dated by TCRdb to 2019 to 2021). The library was made by RT-PCR. Sequenced on a NextSeq 550. TCRdb took the public reads, trimmed them with fastp at Q25, ran MiXCR for clone calling and kept in-frame beta chains. Duplicate CDR3 protein sequences are folded into a single record with the most common DNA and genes. For this sample there are about a million distinct CDR3 sequences; about 20% appear just once. The ten largest clones capture 6% of the sample. The sample consisted of blood, either unsorted or a sorted T cell fraction (not recorded which). These receptors were taken from a human donor who was either an allogeneic HSCT recipient or a stem cell or donor lymphocyte infusion donor (not recorded which). It is not recorded whose cells these are; they may come from a transplant donor.

This clonotype came up a few times. The chain combines TRBV9 with TRBJ2-3; 11 bases agree with TRBD2. This CDR3 is 18 amino acids long. With V trimmed by 0 bases and J by 1 base, 7 bases remained unmatched. CDR1 is SGDLS and CDR2 is YYNGEE in the germline V gene. CDR3: CASSVGLAGNLGTDTQYF. CDR3 nucleotide sequence: TGTGCCAGCAGCGTAGGACTAGCGGGAAATTTGGGCACAGATACGCAGTATTTT.

The chain recombines TRBV2 with TRBJ1-5; D may be TRBD1 (5 bases). The CDR3 has 15 amino acids. Germline V gene lookup returns CDR1 SNHLY and CDR2 FYNNEI. Trimming took off 6 bases at V and 0 bases at J, with 12 bases between the two ends. This chain's CDR3 is CASSLDTSSNQPQHF. The CDR3 DNA reads TGTGCCAGCAGCCTGGACACCAGTAGCAATCAGCCCCAGCATTTT.

This clonotype was observed a few times. The chain joins TRBV20-1 to TRBJ1-1, with TRBD1 as a possible D gene (5 bases). From germline, CDR1 is DFQATT and CDR2 SNEGSKA (reference sequence). Trimming pared 5 bases from V and 2 bases from J, leaving 12 bases between. This CDR3 region has 13 residues. CDR3 DNA: TGCAGTGCTGGGGAGAGGACAAACACTGAAGCTTTCTTT. It yields the protein CSAGERTNTEAFF.

This clonotype was detected only a few times. V usage is TRBV10-3 and J usage is TRBJ2-3, with 9 nucleotides matching TRBD2. This CDR3 is built from 15 residues. Germline loops: CDR1 ENHRY, CDR2 SYGVKD. V shed 3 bases and J 6 bases; nucleotides not matched to a gene: 7. Written as DNA, the CDR3 is TGTGCCATCAGTGATAAGCGGGGGGCCCCGGATACGCAGTATTTT. This translates into CAISDKRGAPDTQYF.

V is TRBV7-2 and J is TRBJ1-3, with D unclear. The CDR3 is 15 amino acids. The germline V gene encodes CDR1 SGHTA and CDR2 FQGNSA. The V gene lost 4 bases and the J gene lost 4 bases, with 14 bases spanning the gap. The CDR3 sequence is CASSSTWTSGNTIYF. CDR3 DNA sequence: TGTGCCAGCAGCTCAACCTGGACCTCCGGAAACACCATATATTTT.

V is TRBV15 and J is TRBJ2-2, with a possible D match to TRBD1 (6 bases). Trimming removed 1 base from V and 6 bases from J, with 15 bases in between. The CDR3 is made up of 16 amino acids. Per the germline V gene, CDR1 is LNHNV and CDR2 is YYDKDF (reference sequence). CDR3 coding DNA: TGTGCCACCAGCAGAGGAGGGGACATCGTTGCCGGGGAGCTGTTTTTT. This codes for CATSRGGDIVAGELFF. Full variable domain (missing parts from reference TRBV15 and TRBJ2-2): DAMVIQNPRYQVTQFGKPVTLSCSQTLNHNVMYWYQQKSSQAPKLLFHYYDKDFNNEADTPDNFQSRRPNTSFCFLDIRSPGLGDTAMYLCATSRGGDIVAGELFFGEGSRLTVL.

Only a few counts were recorded for this clonotype. The CDR3 sequence is CASSQEALAIYYNEQFF. The CDR3 nucleotides are TGCGCCAGCAGCCAAGAAGCACTAGCGATTTACTACAATGAGCAGTTCTTC. The chain uses TRBV4-3 and TRBJ2-1, with TRBD2 matching over 7 bases. The CDR3 length is 17 residues. The germline V gene encodes CDR1 LGHNA and CDR2 YSLEER. V was clipped by 0 bases and J by 3 bases; unmatched bases: 8.

For this clonotype: No conserved phenylalanine or tryptophan ends this CDR3, so it is likely a read error. The chain has TRBV20-1 and TRBJ1-5; 7 bases agree with TRBD1. Per germline, CDR1 DFQATT and CDR2 SNEGSKA (reference sequence). The CDR3 extends over 15 amino acids. Trimming took 1 base from V and 4 from J; bases not matched to a gene: 7. The CDR3 is CSARGDSRRNQPQHV. The CDR3 region has the DNA TGCAGTGCTAGAGGGGACAGCCGAAGAAATCAGCCCCAGCATGTT.

This clonotype occurred a few times. The chain has TRBV12-3 or TRBV12-4 and TRBJ2-1; D is ambiguous. Trimming left V 6 bases short and J 6 bases short, with 6 bases between. The CDR3 has 11 residues. CDR3 in DNA: TGTGCCAGCAGCGGCCTCAATGAGCAGTTCTTC. Translation: CASSGLNEQFF.

The V call is TRBV28, the J call TRBJ1-2; weak D call: TRBD1 (6 bases). The CDR3 consists of 15 residues. From germline, CDR1 is MDHEN and CDR2 SYDVKM. V was pared by 4 bases and J by 7 bases, with 19 bases between. This CDR3 is CASSSLPAAGAGYTF. CDR3 bases: TGTGCCAGCAGTTCCCTCCCGGCGGCAGGGGCTGGCTACACCTTC.

This clonotype occurred a few times. This chain links TRBV7-2 with TRBJ2-3, with D tentatively TRBD2 (6 bases). The CDR3 has 13 amino acids. The germline CDR1 and CDR2 sequences are SGHTA and FQGNSA. V dropped 3 bases and J dropped 6 bases, with 10 bases sitting between them. The CDR3 spells CASSFAGRDTQYF. CDR3 DNA sequence: TGTGCCAGCAGCTTTGCGGGGCGCGATACGCAGTATTTT.

This clonotype has a handful of counts. The J gene is TRBJ2-2, the V gene TRBV11-2; D is possibly TRBD2 (6 bases). Germline V gives CDR1 SGHAT, CDR2 FQNNGV. V dropped 0 bases and J dropped 3 bases, with 20 bases sitting between them. This CDR3 comprises 19 residues. Here the CDR3 DNA reads TGTGCCAGCAGCTTAGATCCTGGTGCTTGGGACTGGGACACCGGGGAGCTGTTTTTT. Protein sequence: CASSLDPGAWDWDTGELFF.

This clonotype was detected a few times. The V and J genes are TRBV9 and TRBJ2-2; D is uncertain. This CDR3 is built from 15 residues. CDR1 SGDLS and CDR2 YYNGEE come from the germline V gene. V lost 0 bases, J lost 6 bases, and 12 bases lay in between. The CDR3 protein is CASSVDWPRPGELFF. CDR3 in DNA: TGTGCCAGCAGCGTAGACTGGCCTCGACCCGGGGAGCTGTTTTTT.

The chain is built from TRBV5-6 and TRBJ2-1; a weak D match, TRBD2 (5 bases). The CDR3 extends over 14 amino acids. Between the trimmed V and J ends, which lost 4 bases and 1 base, there was a span of 9 bases. Germline V gene sequence: CDR1 SGHDT, CDR2 YYEEEE. CDR3 in amino acids: CASSVGISYNEQFF. The CDR3, as DNA: TGTGCCAGCAGCGTCGGGATTTCCTACAATGAGCAGTTCTTC.

This clonotype was counted ten times or more. The genes are TRBV2 and TRBJ2-1; no clear D gene. Germline assignment: CDR1 SNHLY and CDR2 FYNNEI. This CDR3 spans 13 amino acids. The ends were cut back, 0 bases at V and 7 bases at J, with 7 bases in the middle. The CDR3 loop reads CASSEALTNEQFF. For the CDR3, the DNA is TGTGCCAGCAGTGAAGCGCTGACTAATGAGCAGTTCTTC.

This chain links TRBV10-3 with TRBJ2-5; D possibly uses TRBD1 or TRBD2 (5 bases each). Germline CDR1 reads ENHRY; CDR2 reads SYGVKD. The CDR3 has 11 residues. Trimming pared 10 bases from V and 4 bases from J, leaving 10 bases between. Here the CDR3 DNA reads TGTGCCACAAGGGACGCAGAGACCCAGTACTTC. This encodes CATRDAETQYF.